Below are 21 T cell receptor beta chains sequenced from a single sample in a study of T cells in Graves' hyperthyroidism and ophthalmopathy. Authors of the study amplified TCR beta CDR3 regions from RNA transcripts. The HTBI set primed first-round TCR CDR3 RT-PCR. TCRdb analysed the multiplex PCR reads with MiXCR anew, one entry per CDR3 protein. The table includes hundreds of thousands of distinct CDR3 sequences, roughly 15% detected once. The sequenced sample consisted of blood. The receptors come from a middle-aged woman with Graves' ophthalmopathy.

Turning to this clonotype: A much bigger clone sits one base away, suggesting this may be a read error. The chain employs TRBV28 and TRBJ1-5; D gene ambiguous. V was cut by 3 bases and J by 9 bases, with 15 bases left in between. Germline CDR1 reads MDHEN; CDR2 reads SYDVKM. The CDR3 covers 14 residues. CDR3 nucleotide sequence: TGTGCCAGCAGTTTGTCGGCCGTCACGGTGCCCCAGCATTTT. This sequence encodes CASSLSAVTVPQHF. Full variable domain (outside the CDR3, taken from reference TRBV28 and TRBJ1-5): DVKVTQSSRYLVKRTGEKVFLECVQDMDHENMFWYRQDPGLGLRLIYFSYDVKMKEKGDIPEGYSVSREKKERFSLILESASTNQTSMYLCASSLSAVTVPQHFGDGTRLSIL.

This clonotype was detected many times. The rearrangement links TRBV20-1 to TRBJ2-2; 9 bases fit TRBD2. Trimming removed 0 bases from V and 1 base from J; junction bases left unmatched: 6. The CDR3 consists of 17 residues. Germline V gene data show CDR1 as DFQATT and CDR2 as SNEGSKA (reference sequence). CDR3 amino acids: CSARDPPTSGNTGELFF. As DNA, the CDR3 is TGCAGTGCTAGAGATCCCCCGACTAGCGGGAACACCGGGGAGCTGTTTTTT.

Ten or more counts support this clonotype. This chain connects TRBV5-1 to TRBJ1-1; a possible D gene is TRBD1 (5 bases). V gave up 4 bases and J gave up 6 bases, with 16 bases separating them. The CDR3 spans 14 residues. Germline lookup yields CDR1 SGHRS and CDR2 YFSETQ. The CDR3 loop is CASSPGLASPEAFF. The CDR3 DNA follows: TGCGCCAGCAGCCCGGGGCTGGCCAGCCCTGAAGCTTTCTTT.

The V call is TRBV19, the J call TRBJ2-2; the D is unclear. CDR1 is LNHDA and CDR2 is SQIVND in the germline V gene (reference sequence). The CDR3 is 11 amino acids. V was shortened by 3 bases and J by 8 bases, with 4 bases between the two germline ends. The CDR3 nucleotides are TGTGCCAGTAGTATCTCTGGGGAGCTGTTTTTT. Amino acid sequence: CASSISGELFF.

The J gene is TRBJ2-2, the V gene TRBV6-2 or TRBV6-3; 7 nucleotides agree with TRBD1. V lost 4 bases and J lost 7; bases outside the gene matches: 6. The CDR3 spans 14 residues. Germline CDR1 and CDR2: MNHEY and SVGEGT. Here the CDR3 DNA reads TGTGCCAGCAGTTTCCTACAGGGGAACGGGGAGCTGTTTTTT. This encodes CASSFLQGNGELFF.

Ten or more counts support this clonotype. The V call is TRBV19, the J call TRBJ1-3; D is undetermined. Trimming left V 6 bases short and J 0 bases short, with 9 bases between. The germline V gene has CDR1 LNHDA and CDR2 SQIVND (reference sequence). The CDR3 is 14 residues long. The CDR3 region is CASSFGFSGNTIYF. CDR3 nucleotide sequence: TGTGCCAGTAGCTTCGGTTTCTCTGGAAACACCATATATTTT.

Only one count was recorded for this clonotype. The rearrangement joins TRBV14 to TRBJ2-5; D unclear. CDR1 and CDR2 (germline): SGHDN, FVKESK. The CDR3 extends over 12 amino acids. The V end lost 3 bases, the J end lost 6 bases, and 8 bases lay between the germline ends. This chain's CDR3 is CASSHSQQTQYF. The CDR3 region has the DNA TGTGCCAGCAGCCATTCCCAGCAGACCCAGTACTTC.

The V and J genes are TRBV9 and TRBJ1-2; 7 nucleotides align to TRBD1. Trimming removed 4 bases from V and 1 base from J; junction bases left unmatched: 10. Looked up from germline, CDR1 is SGDLS and CDR2 is YYNGEE. The CDR3 covers 16 residues. Written as DNA, the CDR3 is TGTGCCAGCAGCCCCAGGGGGGGCGCGGGTAACTATGGCTACACCTTC. It is translated as CASSPRGGAGNYGYTF. Looking up the rest from reference TRBV9 and TRBJ1-2 gives the full variable domain: DSGVTQTPKHLITATGQRVTLRCSPRSGDLSVYWYQQSLDQGLQFLIQYYNGEERAKGNILERFSAQQFPDLHSELNLSSLELGDSALYFCASSPRGGAGNYGYTFGSGTRLTVV.

This clonotype was counted between two and nine times. The genes are TRBV4-1 and TRBJ1-5; D not resolved. V was trimmed by 1 base and J by 4 bases, leaving 14 bases between them. The CDR3 has 16 residues. Germline V CDR1 and CDR2: MGHRA, YSYEKL. The CDR3 protein is CASSQGASLGNQPQHF. CDR3 in DNA: TGCGCCAGCAGCCAAGGGGCATCTCTGGGGAATCAGCCCCAGCATTTT.

The chain joins TRBV5-1 to TRBJ2-5; a possible D gene is TRBD1 (6 bases). CDR3 size: 15 residues. Germline loops: CDR1 SGHRS, CDR2 YFSETQ. V was clipped by 4 bases and J by 1 base, with 14 bases between them. Here the CDR3 reads CASSALYRAQETQYF. In DNA, the CDR3 is TGCGCCAGCAGCGCACTCTACAGGGCCCAAGAGACCCAGTACTTC.

V is TRBV7-9 and J is TRBJ2-7, with D perhaps TRBD1 or TRBD2 (5 bases each). Germline V gene data show CDR1 as SEHNR and CDR2 as FQNEAQ (reference sequence). CDR3 length: 12 residues. Deletions cut 0 bases from V and 11 bases from J, with 11 bases between. The CDR3 sequence is CASSLASRGEYF. DNA of the CDR3: TGTGCCAGCAGCTTAGCGTCTCGGGGCGAGTACTTC.

This clonotype was detected many times. The chain combines TRBV6-1 with TRBJ2-2; the match to TRBD1 covers 8 bases. This CDR3 region has 15 residues. Germline V gives CDR1 MNHNS, CDR2 SASEGT. Losses at the gene ends were 6 bases for V and 3 bases for J; bases not matched to a gene: 6. The CDR3 protein is CASRSGTGYTGELFF. For the CDR3, the DNA is TGTGCCAGCAGATCCGGGACAGGTTACACCGGGGAGCTGTTTTTT.

This clonotype was found a few times. V gene TRBV5-1 combines with J gene TRBJ2-7; 10 bases fit TRBD1. The V segment lost 3 bases and the J segment 3 bases; nucleotides outside the gene matches: 6. There are 15 residues in the CDR3. Germline V CDR1 and CDR2: SGHRS, YFSETQ. The CDR3 is CASSYGTGVLYEQYF. CDR3 in DNA: TGCGCCAGCAGCTATGGGACAGGGGTCCTCTACGAGCAGTACTTC.

This clonotype was counted at least ten times. The chain links TRBV28 to TRBJ1-2, with D perhaps TRBD1 (5 bases). The CDR3 consists of 12 residues. V was pared by 5 bases and J by 6 bases, with 10 bases between. Germline assignment: CDR1 MDHEN and CDR2 SYDVKM. The CDR3 DNA follows: TGTGCCAGCAGTCTGTCGACAGATGGCTACACCTTC. This codes for CASSLSTDGYTF.

This clonotype has just a few counts. This sequence joins TRBV2 and TRBJ1-2; the match to TRBD1 covers 8 bases. V shed 6 bases and J 7 bases; nucleotides not matched to a gene: 10. The CDR3 consists of 14 residues. The germline V gene encodes CDR1 SNHLY and CDR2 FYNNEI. In nucleotides, the CDR3 is TGTGCCAGCAGGGACAGGGAGGCCACACTTGGCTACACCTTC. This gives the protein CASRDREATLGYTF. Drawing the rest from reference TRBV2 and TRBJ1-2, the complete variable domain is EPEVTQTPSHQVTQMGQEVILRCVPISNHLYFYWYRQILGQKVEFLVSFYNNEISEKSEIFDDQFSVERPDGSNFTLKIRSTKLEDSAMYFCASRDREATLGYTFGSGTRLTVV.

This clonotype was found many times. The chain joins TRBV2 to TRBJ1-3, with D perhaps matching TRBD1 (5 bases). This CDR3 spans 14 amino acids. Germline lookup yields CDR1 SNHLY and CDR2 FYNNEI. V lost 6 bases to trimming and J lost 0 bases, with 9 bases between them. CDR3 nucleotides: TGTGCCAGCAGCGACGGACACTCTGGAAACACCATATATTTT. It yields the protein CASSDGHSGNTIYF.

This clonotype was picked up many times. The V and J genes are TRBV29-1 and TRBJ2-5, with TRBD1 as a possible D gene (6 bases). The CDR3 totals 12 residues. Germline V gives CDR1 SQVTM, CDR2 ANQGSEA. V was shortened by 7 bases and J by 3 bases, with 12 bases between the two germline ends. CDR3 sequence reads: CSASGQKETQYF. CDR3 bases: TGCAGCGCCTCTGGACAGAAAGAGACCCAGTACTTC.

The rearrangement joins TRBV30 to TRBJ2-7; D unclear. The CDR3 length is 12 residues. Trimming shortened V by 2 bases and J by 3 bases, and 8 bases separated the two germline ends. Germline V lookup: CDR1 GTSNPN, CDR2 SVGIG (reference sequence). CDR3 loop: CAWSNMGYEQYF. The CDR3 nucleotides are TGTGCCTGGAGTAATATGGGCTACGAGCAGTACTTC.

Many counts were recorded for this clonotype. The chain employs TRBV28 and TRBJ2-3, with unresolved D. Germline CDR1 and CDR2: MDHEN and SYDVKM. V was trimmed by 5 bases and J by 1 base, leaving 10 bases between them. The CDR3 is made up of 14 amino acids. CDR3 sequence reads: CASSADPGTDTQYF. The CDR3 region has the DNA TGTGCCAGCAGTGCCGACCCAGGCACAGATACGCAGTATTTT. The complete variable domain, with remaining parts taken from reference TRBV28 and TRBJ2-3, reads DVKVTQSSRYLVKRTGEKVFLECVQDMDHENMFWYRQDPGLGLRLIYFSYDVKMKEKGDIPEGYSVSREKKERFSLILESASTNQTSMYLCASSADPGTDTQYFGPGTRLTVL.

This clonotype was picked up many times. The chain uses TRBV30 and TRBJ1-1, with 7 bases identical to TRBD1. J lost 5 bases, V lost 0 bases, and 6 bases had no gene match. The CDR3 has 14 amino acids. CDR1 is GTSNPN, CDR2 SVGIG, per germline (reference sequence). The DNA of the CDR3 is TGTGCCTGGAGTGTAGCAGGGGGTAGGACTGAAGCTTTCTTT. Amino acid sequence: CAWSVAGGRTEAFF.

This clonotype was recorded at least ten times. V gene TRBV20-1 combines with J gene TRBJ2-7; TRBD1 or TRBD2 may be the D gene (5 bases each). The CDR3 loop spans 16 amino acids. Germline CDR1 DFQATT, CDR2 SNEGSKA (reference sequence). Deletions cut 3 bases from V and 0 bases from J, with 18 bases between. The CDR3 region is CSARGTSAGLSYEQYF. DNA of the CDR3: TGCAGTGCTAGGGGGACGTCGGCGGGTCTCTCCTACGAGCAGTACTTC.